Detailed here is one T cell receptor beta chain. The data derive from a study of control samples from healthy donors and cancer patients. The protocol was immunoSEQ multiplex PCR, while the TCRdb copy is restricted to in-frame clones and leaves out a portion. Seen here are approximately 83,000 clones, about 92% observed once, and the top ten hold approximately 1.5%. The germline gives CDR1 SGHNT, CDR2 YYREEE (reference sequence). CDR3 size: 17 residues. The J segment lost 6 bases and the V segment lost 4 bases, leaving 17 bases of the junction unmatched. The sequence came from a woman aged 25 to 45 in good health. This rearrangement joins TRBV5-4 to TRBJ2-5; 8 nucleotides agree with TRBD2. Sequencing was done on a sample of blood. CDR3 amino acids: CASSPPIGAGERKTQYF. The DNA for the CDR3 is TGTGCCAGCAGCCCCCCGATAGGAGCGGGAGAACGAAAGACCCAGTACTTC.